What follows describes a single T cell receptor (beta chain). The antigen remains undetermined. MiXCR, run by TCRdb on the 5' RACE reads, gives a single entry per CDR3 protein. The sample includes 800,000 to 900,000 distinct CDR3 sequences, roughly 12% seen only once; the top ten take approximately 0.51%. The data originate from a study of CD8 T cells in ankylosing spondylitis. Study-wide points: Blood from ankylosing spondylitis patients appeared to carry a characteristic eight-variant TCR beta motif. Disease-associated clonotypes exhibited CD8+ identity and were relatively infrequent in peripheral blood.

This CDR3 has 16 residues. V lost 6 bases, J lost 2 bases, and 17 bases lay in between. Per germline, CDR1 SGHAT and CDR2 FQNNGV. The clonotype originates from a male donor with ankylosing spondylitis. The chain is built from TRBV11-2 and TRBJ2-1, with D perhaps matching TRBD2 (5 bases). Sequenced: blood, either unsorted or a sorted T cell fraction (not recorded which). The CDR3, as DNA: TGTGCCAGCAGTAAGGGCCTCGGGATACCCTACAATGAGCAGTTCTTC. Translation gives CASSKGLGIPYNEQFF.